This TCR beta chain was sequenced during a study of T cell clones after liver transplantation. Looking at the study overall: Subjects received no induction therapy and standard immunosuppression until randomization at 12-24 months post-transplant. Timepoints were pre-transplant, pre-withdrawal, and after withdrawal was completed or failed.

Overall study findings and caveats: Compared with third party-reactive sequences, donor-reactive ones declined more, independent of withdrawal success.

The CDR3 runs 17 residues. Trimming cost V 8 bases and J 0 bases; bases outside gene matches: 11. Germline V CDR1 and CDR2: MDHEN, SYDVKM. Data came from immunoSEQ multiplex PCR; TCRdb stores just in-frame clones and leaves some out. The sample holds tens of thousands of clones; around 70% are singletons and the top ten take around 9.1%. On this clone itself: Its antigen is undetermined.

The origin of this receptor is a human patient who received a liver transplant. Some of the T cells might come from the graft donor. Sequenced material: CD4+ T cells from blood, taken at the 22-month timepoint. The rearrangement links TRBV28 to TRBJ2-2; TRBD1 agrees at 8 bases. CDR3: CASLGQGLRTNTGELFF. In nucleotides, the CDR3 is TGTGCCAGCCTTGGACAGGGCCTTAGAACGAACACCGGGGAGCTGTTTTTT.